Reported below is one TCR beta chain. It lacks a known antigen. No base quality values were provided; no much bigger clone lies one nucleotide off. The roughly 38 donors, aged roughly 6 to 95 years, were systemically healthy Caucasian individuals from Russia. Each donor gave ten milliliters of peripheral blood, collected into EDTA-treated Vacutainer tubes. PBMCs were isolated by Ficoll-Paque density-gradient centrifugation, with at least 7 million obtained per sample. Total RNA, at least 6 micrograms per sample, was extracted from PBMCs with Trizol reagent. Naive CD45RAhigh/CD27high T cell percentages were measured by flow cytometry on a PBMC aliquot from every donor. The germline V gene (reference sequence) provides CDR1 DFQATT and CDR2 SNEGSKA. The junction carries 16 bases between V and J, which are trimmed by 5 bases and 5 bases respectively. The CDR3 numbers 14 residues from cysteine through phenylalanine. Only the CDR3 DNA stays, 42 bases, in frame from base 1.

These data originate in a study of blood T cells in healthy people across ages (dated by TCRdb to about 2015). In terms of the full investigation: In model experiments, roughly one uniquely barcoded TCR beta cDNA molecule per two T cells was captured by template switching. To track age-related changes in TCR beta repertoire diversity, the study relied on deep sequencing normalized with unique cDNA molecular identifiers. The donors were divided into four age groups: young (average 16 years), middle-aged (about 41), aged (approximately 62) and long-lived (about 84). To avoid experimental bias, donors of different ages were spread randomly across the sequencing lanes. For two donors (one aged 18 to 30 and one aged 80 or older), the study analyzed two additional independent replicas of 1 million unique cDNA reads from the same blood draw. What the authors observed across the whole study: Bulk unsorted PBMC profiling prevented conclusive comparison of naive and antigen-experienced compartments. Estimates of total diversity based on one million sequenced T cells were considered lower bounds and underestimates. Observed TCR beta diversity per million T cells fell roughly linearly with age, and a significant reduction was already apparent by age around 40. Because donor CMV infection status was unknown, age-related changes in expanded clonotypes were potentially confounded. The long-lived group showed more naive CD4+ T cells, fewer expanded clones and increased TCR diversity than the aged group, suggesting age selection. The percentage of naive T cells measured by flow cytometry correlated strongly with observed TCR beta diversity.

The library was made by 5' RACE. A second PCR of about 7 to 12 cycles was performed with a sample-barcoded 5' primer and a J-beta primer mix. A unique molecular identifier was introduced onto each TCR beta cDNA molecule by a template-switch 5' adaptor carrying 12 random nucleotides. Each sample yielded at least 2.5 million CDR3-containing paired-end reads. First-strand cDNA was synthesized from all RNA with the Mint cDNA synthesis kit, primed by a TRBC-specific oligonucleotide. After uracil-DNA glycosylase treatment, a first 18-cycle PCR used universal primers M1SS and BC2_uni_R on all cDNA. As for how the authors treated the data: Normalization of each sample was performed by random selection of 1 million high-quality reads, each carrying a distinct molecular identifier. Reads with shared molecular identifiers were discarded instead of being binned into consensus sequences. MiTCR, run with a Q25 quality threshold and the strictest error-elimination algorithm, handled CDR3 identification, clonotype clustering and error correction. Lower-bound total TCR beta diversity was estimated with a nonparametric unseen species model using Euler transformation. TCRdb reprocessing: public reads trimmed at Q25 with fastp, clones called with MiXCR, in-frame beta chains kept. Rows with a matching CDR3 protein are joined into one entry that keeps the most common DNA and genes. The V and J calls were determined by TCRdb, not by the authors. The sample contains some 1.8 million distinct CDR3 sequences, about 39% of them found a single time. The ten largest clones represent under 25% of the sample.

The clonotype was recovered from a human donor in good health. This chain joins TRBV20-1 to TRBJ2-1, and TRBD1 may be the D gene, going by 8 matching bases. The sequencing sample was made of blood. The CDR3: CSASQGGGDNEQFF. The DNA is TGCAGTGCTTCACAGGGGGGGGGTGACAATGAGCAGTTCTTC.